This T cell receptor beta chain was retrieved from a study of beta chain features in type 1 diabetes. Every isolated RNA sample was fully reverse transcribed, so sequencing captured expressed TCRB transcripts. For naive, central memory and regulatory T cell samples, reads averaged around 3.5 million. The data were produced by immunoSEQ multiplex PCR, yet TCRdb's version contains in-frame clones alone and is incomplete. The sample lists some 350,000 clones, 8% to 10% occurring once. Sorted populations all had greater than 95% purity. Trimming took off 8 bases at V and 5 bases at J, with 12 bases between the two ends. The CDR3 has 12 amino acids. Germline-derived CDR1 and CDR2 are SNHLY and FYNNEI. The study's findings and limits: Any HLA type influence on TCRB rearrangement was left unresolved here. A closer apparent resemblance between naive, central memory and Treg TCRB repertoires was seen in patients than in healthy donors. Shortening of TCRB CDR3s, moderate but significant, appeared in all four CD4+ subsets of Type 1 diabetes patients.

A remark on this clone: Its specificity is unknown.

The source material was central memory CD4+ T cells from blood. V gene TRBV2 combines with J gene TRBJ2-5; possibly TRBD2 for D (7 bases). The sequence was obtained from a man aged 25 to 40 with type 1 diabetes. CDR3 residues: CASGGGEETQYF. The CDR3 DNA reads TGTGCCAGCGGAGGGGGGGAGGAGACCCAGTACTTC. The variable domain in full, with the rest retrieved from reference TRBV2 and TRBJ2-5, is EPEVTQTPSHQVTQMGQEVILRCVPISNHLYFYWYRQILGQKVEFLVSFYNNEISEKSEIFDDQFSVERPDGSNFTLKIRSTKLEDSAMYFCASGGGEETQYFGPGTRLLVL.